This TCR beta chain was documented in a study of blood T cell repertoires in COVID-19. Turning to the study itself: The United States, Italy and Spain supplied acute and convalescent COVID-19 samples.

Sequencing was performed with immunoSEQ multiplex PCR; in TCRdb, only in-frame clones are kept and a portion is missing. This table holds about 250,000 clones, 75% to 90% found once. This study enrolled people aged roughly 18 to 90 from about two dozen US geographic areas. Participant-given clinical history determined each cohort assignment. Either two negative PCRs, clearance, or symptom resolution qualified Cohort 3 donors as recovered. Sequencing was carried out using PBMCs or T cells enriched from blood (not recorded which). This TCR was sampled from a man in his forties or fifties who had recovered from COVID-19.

CDR3 DNA: TGCAGCGGGGGGGAGGGGAATCAGCCCCAGCATTTT. Protein: CSGGEGNQPQHF. The chain links TRBV29-1 to TRBJ1-5; tentatively, D is TRBD1 (5 bases). CDR1 and CDR2 (germline): SQVTM, ANQGSEA. This CDR3 spans 12 amino acids. Trimming took 7 bases from V and 4 from J, leaving 11 bases between them.